This T cell receptor (beta chain) is drawn from a study of graft-versus-host responses after intestinal transplantation. Across the whole study: Recipients underwent multivisceral, liver-intestinal, or isolated intestinal transplants.

The sample holds one count of this clone. As yet, its antigen is unknown. This CDR3 is 12 amino acids long. Per the germline V gene, CDR1 is LNHDA and CDR2 is SQIVND (reference sequence). Trimming took 6 bases from V and 6 from J, leaving 11 bases between them. The method was immunoSEQ multiplex PCR; TCRdb's version includes in-frame clones alone and lacks a portion of them. The sample contains about 81,000 clones, less than 90% of which appear only once. This receptor was taken from a human donor who received an intestinal transplant. The specimen was unstimulated CD4+ T cells sorted from spleen or lymph node cells, collected before intestinal transplant. The chain uses TRBV19 and TRBJ1-1; TRBD1 is a possible D gene (5 bases). As DNA, the CDR3 is TGTGCCAGTAGCGTTCGGGGGGCTGAAGCTTTCTTT. This encodes CASSVRGAEAFF. Combining the CDR3 with reference TRBV19 and TRBJ1-1 gives the whole variable domain DGGITQSPKYLFRKEGQNVTLSCEQNLNHDAMYWYRQDPGQGLRLIYYSQIVNDFQKGDIAEGYSVSREKKESFPLTVTSAQKNPTAFYLCASSVRGAEAFFGQGTRLTVV.